The rows below give T cell receptor beta chains drawn from one sample of a study of shared clonotypes between healthy human individuals. The method was immunoSEQ multiplex PCR; TCRdb's version includes in-frame clones alone and lacks a portion of them. The sample records 2.5 million or so clones, more than 80% being singletons. Source material: naive CD4+ T cells sorted from blood. Every receptor here comes from a man aged 18 to 29 in good health. Both conserved end residues are part of each CDR3. D genes are given only for firm matches. Size tells how often a clone was seen (once, few, many) or the class of an expanded clone, and some rows leave it out.

TRBV11-2	-	TRBD2	TRBJ2-1	TGTGCCAGCAGCTTAGGTCGACTAGCGATTCCCCTCTTC	CASSLGRLAIPLF
TRBV25-1	-	-	TRBJ2-3	TGTGCCAGCAGTGAATTTGGCAGATACACAGATACGCAGTATTTT	CASSEFGRYTDTQYF
TRBV28	-	-	TRBJ2-7	TGTGCCAGCAGGCCAACTCTGGGGGTGGGGGCTTCCGAGCAGTACTTC	CASRPTLGVGASEQYF
TRBV5-8	-	-	TRBJ2-3	TGTGCCAGCAGCTTGGAGGGGCTAGATACGCAGTATTTT	CASSLEGLDTQYF
TRBV19	-	-	TRBJ1-1	TGTGCCAGTATACCCGGTCTACAGAACACTGAAGCTTTCTTT	CASIPGLQNTEAFF
TRBV5-6	-	-	TRBJ2-3	TGTGCCAGCAGCTCCCATATGACTTATTTCAGCACAGATACGCAGTATTTT	CASSSHMTYFSTDTQYF
TRBV18	once	TRBD1	TRBJ2-7	TGTGCCAGCTCACGGGTGCAGGGGGACTCCTACGAGCAGTACTTC	CASSRVQGDSYEQYF
TRBV7-2	-	TRBD2	TRBJ2-7	TGTGCCAGCAGCCAAACTAGCGGGATATTCTACGAGCAGTACTTC	CASSQTSGIFYEQYF
TRBV6-6	-	-	TRBJ2-1	TGTGCCAGCAGTCGACAAGGGGGGCAGTTCTTC	CASSRQGGQFF
TRBV6-5	-	-	TRBJ1-5	TGTGCCAGCAAAGACACCGGTGGGAATCAGCCCCAGCATTTT	CASKDTGGNQPQHF
TRBV7-6	-	TRBD1	TRBJ1-2	TGTGCCAGCAGCCCAGGACAGGGTGGCTATGGCTACACCTTC	CASSPGQGGYGYTF
TRBV7-2	once	TRBD1	TRBJ2-7	TGTGCCAGCAGCTTAGGAGGGACAGGGGGCGGGAACGAGCAGTACTTC	CASSLGGTGGGNEQYF
TRBV7-2	once	-	TRBJ1-2	TGTGCCAGCAGCCGAAGGATAGAAGATGGCTACACCTTC	CASSRRIEDGYTF
TRBV30	few	-	TRBJ1-6	TGTGCCTGGAGCTCGGCTTCTTCACCCCTCCACTTT	CAWSSASSPLHF
TRBV20-1	-	-	TRBJ1-1	TGCAGTGCCCAGCGGCAGCTTGAAGCTTTCTTT	CSAQRQLEAFF
TRBV9	-	TRBD2	TRBJ2-1	TGTGCCAGCAGCGCCACTAGCGGAACCTACAATGAGCAGTTCTTC	CASSATSGTYNEQFF
TRBV23-1	-	-	TRBJ2-2	TGCGCCAGCAGTCAATCCACGACCGGGCTCCACCCTAACACCGGGGAGCTGTTTTTT	CASSQSTTGLHPNTGELFF
TRBV5-1	few	-	TRBJ2-6	TGCGCCAGCAGCTTGGGGGGCTCTGGGGCCAACGTCCTGACTTTC	CASSLGGSGANVLTF
TRBV19	-	TRBD1	TRBJ2-3	TGTGCCAGTAGTTCCCGGGACAGACCCACAGATACGCAGTATTTT	CASSSRDRPTDTQYF
TRBV5-1	-	TRBD2	TRBJ2-5	TGCGCCAGCAGCTTGGGACTAGCGGGTAGCGTTGAGACCCAGTACTTC	CASSLGLAGSVETQYF
TRBV5-4	-	-	TRBJ1-4	TGTGCCAGCAGCTCGAGGTCTACTAATGAAAAACTGTTTTTT	CASSSRSTNEKLFF
TRBV6-5	-	-	TRBJ2-2	TGTGCCAGCAGTTACTCGAGGCGCCCAAACACCGGGGAGCTGTTTTTT	CASSYSRRPNTGELFF
TRBV13	once	-	TRBJ2-7	TGTGCCAGCAGCTCCGGACCCGGCGGGGCCGACCGCGAGCAGTACTTC	CASSSGPGGADREQYF
TRBV29-1	few	-	TRBJ1-5	TGCAGCGTGGGGCAGACCAATCAGCCCCAGCATTTT	CSVGQTNQPQHF
TRBV18	-	TRBD1	TRBJ2-3	TGTGCCAGCTCACCGGACAGGGCAACAGATACGCAGTATTTT	CASSPDRATDTQYF
TRBV11-2	-	-	TRBJ1-1	TGTGCCAGCAGTTCCTCTAGCTGGGGCGTCCTGAACACTGAAGCTTTCTTT	CASSSSSWGVLNTEAFF
TRBV6-5	-	TRBD1	TRBJ2-7	TGTGCCAGCAGTTACTCGGGAAGGGGGCGGTACGAGCAGTACTTC	CASSYSGRGRYEQYF
TRBV30	-	-	TRBJ2-2	TGTGCCTGGTCGGGCGGGGCCGGGGAGCTGTTTTTT	CAWSGGAGELFF
TRBV10-3	-	TRBD1	TRBJ2-2	TGTGCCATGCGGACAGGTGGAAACGGGGAGCTGTTTTTT	CAMRTGGNGELFF
TRBV7-2	-	-	TRBJ2-1	TGTGCCAGCAGCTTATGGGGGGAGGCCCACAATGAGCAGTTCTTC	CASSLWGEAHNEQFF
TRBV28	-	-	TRBJ1-1	TGTGCCAGCAACAGGATTGCCCAGGGGAACACTGAAGCTTTCTTT	CASNRIAQGNTEAFF
TRBV7-2	-	-	TRBJ2-7	TGTGCCAGCAGCCCAGGGCTTAATCCCTACTACGAGCAGTACTTC	CASSPGLNPYYEQYF
TRBV19	once	-	TRBJ1-5	TGTGCCAGTAACCAGGGGCTCGACAATCAGCCCCAGCATTTT	CASNQGLDNQPQHF
TRBV18	-	-	TRBJ1-3	TGTGCCAGCTCACCGGGGGCTACTGGAAACACCATATATTTT	CASSPGATGNTIYF
TRBV6-1	-	TRBD2	TRBJ2-5	TGTGCCAGCAGTGTGGGGACTAGCGGGGTGGAGACCCAGTACTTC	CASSVGTSGVETQYF
TRBV7-9	-	TRBD1	TRBJ2-7	TGTGCCAGCAGCTTTACTAATACAGGGGTCGAGCAGTACTTC	CASSFTNTGVEQYF
TRBV30	-	-	TRBJ1-2	TGTGCCTGGAGCCCTCCCGGTGGCTACACCTTC	CAWSPPGGYTF
TRBV9	-	TRBD2	TRBJ2-1	TGTGCCAGCAGTACAGCGGGGTCCTCCTACAATGAGCAGTTCTTC	CASSTAGSSYNEQFF
TRBV30	-	-	TRBJ2-7	TGTGCCTGGAGTATCCCCCTCTACGAGCAGTACTTC	CAWSIPLYEQYF
TRBV6-6	-	-	TRBJ2-1	TGTGCCAGCAGGACCCCCGCGGGTGAGCAGTTCTTC	CASRTPAGEQFF
TRBV4-2	-	-	TRBJ1-5	TGTGCCAGCAGCTTTGGAGACCAGCCCCAGCATTTT	CASSFGDQPQHF
TRBV19	-	TRBD1	TRBJ1-2	TGTGCCAGTCGGGACAGTAACTATGGCTACACCTTC	CASRDSNYGYTF
TRBV6-5	-	-	TRBJ1-1	TGTGCCAGCACTCGAGCAGGGAAGAACACTGAAGCTTTCTTT	CASTRAGKNTEAFF
TRBV14	-	TRBD1	TRBJ2-7	TGTGCCAGCAGCTTAAGACAGGGGGCTATGGGCGAGCAGTACTTC	CASSLRQGAMGEQYF
TRBV30	-	-	TRBJ1-6	TGTGCCTCCCTACAGGGTCCAAATTCACCCCTCCACTTT	CASLQGPNSPLHF
TRBV10-3	once	TRBD1	TRBJ1-2	TGTGCCGTAACCCGGGACAGGGCCTATGGCTACACCTTC	CAVTRDRAYGYTF
TRBV19	-	TRBD1	TRBJ2-7	TGTGCCAGTAGTGTGGACAGGGGCGTCTCCTACGAGCAGTACTTC	CASSVDRGVSYEQYF
TRBV6-5	-	-	TRBJ2-7	TGTGCCAGCAGTCCCTTGGGCAGGGGGACTAGCGAGCAGTACTTC	CASSPLGRGTSEQYF
TRBV18	-	-	TRBJ1-1	TGTGCCAGCTCACTTCCGCTCGACCGAGCTTTCTTT	CASSLPLDRAFF
TRBV29-1	-	-	TRBJ2-7	TGCAGCTCTTCATTGGGCAGCTTTTCCTACGAGCAGTACTTC	CSSSLGSFSYEQYF
TRBV5-8	-	TRBD1	TRBJ2-5	TGTGCCAGCAGCAGGGGACAGCCACAAGAGACCCAGTACTTC	CASSRGQPQETQYF
TRBV4-3	-	-	TRBJ2-3	TGCGCCAGCAGCCAATTCAGGGCAGTACCCACAGATACGCAGTATTTT	CASSQFRAVPTDTQYF
TRBV6-5	-	-	TRBJ1-2	TGTGCCAGCAGTTACTCGCGGGATGGCTACACCTTC	CASSYSRDGYTF
TRBV25-1	-	-	TRBJ2-5	TGTGCCAGCAGTGACCCAGGGCGGGGTGAGACCCAGTACTTC	CASSDPGRGETQYF
TRBV19	-	TRBD1	TRBJ1-1	TGTGCCAGCACCGGGACAGATGACACTGAAGCTTTCTTT	CASTGTDDTEAFF
TRBV25-1	-	TRBD1	TRBJ2-7	TGTGCCAGCAGTGATATTTCGGCCGGGACAGGGGGCGAGTACGAGCAGTACTTC	CASSDISAGTGGEYEQYF
TRBV6-6	-	-	TRBJ2-7	TGTGCCAGCAGTTACATCAGAGACTACGAGCAGTACTTC	CASSYIRDYEQYF
TRBV6-5	-	-	TRBJ2-7	TGTGCCAGCAGGGGAACCCTCTCTGGGGGACCCGAGCAGTACTTC	CASRGTLSGGPEQYF